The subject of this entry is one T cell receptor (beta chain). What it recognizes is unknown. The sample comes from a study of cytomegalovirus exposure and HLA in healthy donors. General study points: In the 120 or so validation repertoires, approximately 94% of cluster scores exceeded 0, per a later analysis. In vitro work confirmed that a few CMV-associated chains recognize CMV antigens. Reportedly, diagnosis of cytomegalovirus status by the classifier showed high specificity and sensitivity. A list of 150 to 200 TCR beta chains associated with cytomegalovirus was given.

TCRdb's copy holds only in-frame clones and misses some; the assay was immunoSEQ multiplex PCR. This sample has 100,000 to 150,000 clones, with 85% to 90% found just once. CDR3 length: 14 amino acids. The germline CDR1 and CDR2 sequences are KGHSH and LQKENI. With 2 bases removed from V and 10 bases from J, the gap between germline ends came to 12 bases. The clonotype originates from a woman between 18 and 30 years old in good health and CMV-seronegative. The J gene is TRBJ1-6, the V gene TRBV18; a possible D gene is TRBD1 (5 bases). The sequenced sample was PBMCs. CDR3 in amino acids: CASSPFRGESPLHF. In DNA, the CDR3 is TGTGCCAGCTCACCATTCCGGGGGGAATCACCCCTCCACTTT.